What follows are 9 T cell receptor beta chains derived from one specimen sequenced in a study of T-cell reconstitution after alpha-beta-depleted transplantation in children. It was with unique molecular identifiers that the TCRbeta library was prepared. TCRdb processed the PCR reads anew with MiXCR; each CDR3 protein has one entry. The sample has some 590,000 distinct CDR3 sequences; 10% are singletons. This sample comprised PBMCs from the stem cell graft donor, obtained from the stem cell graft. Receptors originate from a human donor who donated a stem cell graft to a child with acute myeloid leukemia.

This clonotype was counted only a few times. CDR3 nucleotides: TGTGCCAGCAGCCTCCCGGCCAATAAGCGGGAGTTAACAGATACGCAGTATTTT. Its protein product is CASSLPANKRELTDTQYF. J is TRBJ2-3 and V is TRBV7-6; TRBD2 matches at 8 bases. With V trimmed by 5 bases and J by 3 bases, 16 bases remained unmatched. The CDR3 is made up of 18 amino acids. Germline V gene data show CDR1 as SGHVS and CDR2 as FNYEAQ.

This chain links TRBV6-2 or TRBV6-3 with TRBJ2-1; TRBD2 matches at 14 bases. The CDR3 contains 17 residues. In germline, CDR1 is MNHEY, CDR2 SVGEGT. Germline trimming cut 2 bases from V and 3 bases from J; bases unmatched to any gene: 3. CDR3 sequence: CASSYPGLAGDYNEQFF. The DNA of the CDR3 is TGTGCCAGCAGTTACCCGGGACTAGCGGGGGACTACAATGAGCAGTTCTTC.

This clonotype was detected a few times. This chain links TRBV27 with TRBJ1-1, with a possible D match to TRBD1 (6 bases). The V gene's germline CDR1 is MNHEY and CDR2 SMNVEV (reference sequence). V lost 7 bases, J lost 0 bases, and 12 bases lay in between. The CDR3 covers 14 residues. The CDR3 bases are TGTGCCAGCATGCGACAGGTCATGAACACTGAAGCTTTCTTT. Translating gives CASMRQVMNTEAFF.

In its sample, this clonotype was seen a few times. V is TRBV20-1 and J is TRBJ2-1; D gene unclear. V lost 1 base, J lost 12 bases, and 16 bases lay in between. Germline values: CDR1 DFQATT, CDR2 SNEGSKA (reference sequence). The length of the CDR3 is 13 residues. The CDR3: CSARVTVMGRQFF. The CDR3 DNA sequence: TGCAGTGCTAGAGTAACGGTCATGGGTAGGCAGTTCTTC.

CDR3 sequence reads: CASSQEQRNTEAFF. In DNA, the CDR3 is TGTGCCAGCAGCCAGGAGCAAAGGAACACTGAAGCTTTCTTT. The genes are TRBV4-2 and TRBJ1-1; D uncertain. The ends were cut back, 3 bases at V and 1 base at J, with 9 bases in the middle. Germline loops: CDR1 LGHNA, CDR2 YNFKEQ. The CDR3 is 14 amino acids.

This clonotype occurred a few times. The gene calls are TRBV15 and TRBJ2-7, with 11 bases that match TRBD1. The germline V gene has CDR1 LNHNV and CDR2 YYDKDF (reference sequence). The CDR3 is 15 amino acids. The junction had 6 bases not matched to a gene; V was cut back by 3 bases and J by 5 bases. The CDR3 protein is CATSRGQGVFNEQYF. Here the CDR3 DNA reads TGTGCCACCAGCAGGGGACAGGGGGTATTCAACGAGCAGTACTTC. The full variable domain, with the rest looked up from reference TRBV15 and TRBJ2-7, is DAMVIQNPRYQVTQFGKPVTLSCSQTLNHNVMYWYQQKSSQAPKLLFHYYDKDFNNEADTPDNFQSRRPNTSFCFLDIRSPGLGDTAMYLCATSRGQGVFNEQYFGPGTRLTVT.

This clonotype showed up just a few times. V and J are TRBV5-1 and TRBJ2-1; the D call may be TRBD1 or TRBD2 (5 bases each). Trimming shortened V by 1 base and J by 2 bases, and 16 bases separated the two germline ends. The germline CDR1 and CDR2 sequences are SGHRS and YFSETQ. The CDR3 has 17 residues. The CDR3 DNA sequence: TGCGCCAGCAGCTTGTGGGGCTCGGGGACGCCCTACAATGAGCAGTTCTTC. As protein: CASSLWGSGTPYNEQFF.

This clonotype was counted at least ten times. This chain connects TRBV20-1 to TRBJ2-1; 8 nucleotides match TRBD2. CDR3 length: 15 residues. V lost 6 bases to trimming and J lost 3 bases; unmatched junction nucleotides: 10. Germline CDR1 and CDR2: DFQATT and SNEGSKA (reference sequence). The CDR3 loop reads CSARGGQGLYNEQFF. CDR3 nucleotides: TGCAGTGCCCGGGGGGGCCAGGGGCTCTACAATGAGCAGTTCTTC.

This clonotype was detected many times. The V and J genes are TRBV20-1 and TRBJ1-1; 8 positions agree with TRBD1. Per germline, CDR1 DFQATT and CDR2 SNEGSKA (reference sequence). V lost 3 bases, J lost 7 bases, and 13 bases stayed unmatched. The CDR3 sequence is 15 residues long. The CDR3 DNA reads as TGCAGTGCTAGCTTGGGCACAGGGGGTTATAGTGAAGCTTTCTTT. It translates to CSASLGTGGYSEAFF.